This paragraph covers one T cell receptor beta chain sequence. This record comes from a study of T cell changes during pregnancy in multiple sclerosis. The CDR3 totals 17 residues. The junction had 10 bases not matched to a gene; V was cut back by 1 base and J by 2 bases. In germline, CDR1 is SGHVS, CDR2 FNYEAQ. Measured with immunoSEQ multiplex PCR; TCRdb has only the in-frame clones, and not every one. Of 40,000 or so clones in the sample, 70% to 90% are singletons; the top ten hold about 0.6%. The TCR was taken from a female donor with multiple sclerosis, enrolled in a pregnancy study. Sequencing was performed on CD4+ T cells from peripheral blood mononuclear cells, taken before pregnancy. The genes are TRBV7-6 and TRBJ2-7; 8 nucleotides match TRBD2. The DNA for the CDR3 is TGTGCCAGCAGCTTAGAAGTCCCGGCGGGGGGTACCTACGAGCAGTACTTC. It encodes CASSLEVPAGGTYEQYF.